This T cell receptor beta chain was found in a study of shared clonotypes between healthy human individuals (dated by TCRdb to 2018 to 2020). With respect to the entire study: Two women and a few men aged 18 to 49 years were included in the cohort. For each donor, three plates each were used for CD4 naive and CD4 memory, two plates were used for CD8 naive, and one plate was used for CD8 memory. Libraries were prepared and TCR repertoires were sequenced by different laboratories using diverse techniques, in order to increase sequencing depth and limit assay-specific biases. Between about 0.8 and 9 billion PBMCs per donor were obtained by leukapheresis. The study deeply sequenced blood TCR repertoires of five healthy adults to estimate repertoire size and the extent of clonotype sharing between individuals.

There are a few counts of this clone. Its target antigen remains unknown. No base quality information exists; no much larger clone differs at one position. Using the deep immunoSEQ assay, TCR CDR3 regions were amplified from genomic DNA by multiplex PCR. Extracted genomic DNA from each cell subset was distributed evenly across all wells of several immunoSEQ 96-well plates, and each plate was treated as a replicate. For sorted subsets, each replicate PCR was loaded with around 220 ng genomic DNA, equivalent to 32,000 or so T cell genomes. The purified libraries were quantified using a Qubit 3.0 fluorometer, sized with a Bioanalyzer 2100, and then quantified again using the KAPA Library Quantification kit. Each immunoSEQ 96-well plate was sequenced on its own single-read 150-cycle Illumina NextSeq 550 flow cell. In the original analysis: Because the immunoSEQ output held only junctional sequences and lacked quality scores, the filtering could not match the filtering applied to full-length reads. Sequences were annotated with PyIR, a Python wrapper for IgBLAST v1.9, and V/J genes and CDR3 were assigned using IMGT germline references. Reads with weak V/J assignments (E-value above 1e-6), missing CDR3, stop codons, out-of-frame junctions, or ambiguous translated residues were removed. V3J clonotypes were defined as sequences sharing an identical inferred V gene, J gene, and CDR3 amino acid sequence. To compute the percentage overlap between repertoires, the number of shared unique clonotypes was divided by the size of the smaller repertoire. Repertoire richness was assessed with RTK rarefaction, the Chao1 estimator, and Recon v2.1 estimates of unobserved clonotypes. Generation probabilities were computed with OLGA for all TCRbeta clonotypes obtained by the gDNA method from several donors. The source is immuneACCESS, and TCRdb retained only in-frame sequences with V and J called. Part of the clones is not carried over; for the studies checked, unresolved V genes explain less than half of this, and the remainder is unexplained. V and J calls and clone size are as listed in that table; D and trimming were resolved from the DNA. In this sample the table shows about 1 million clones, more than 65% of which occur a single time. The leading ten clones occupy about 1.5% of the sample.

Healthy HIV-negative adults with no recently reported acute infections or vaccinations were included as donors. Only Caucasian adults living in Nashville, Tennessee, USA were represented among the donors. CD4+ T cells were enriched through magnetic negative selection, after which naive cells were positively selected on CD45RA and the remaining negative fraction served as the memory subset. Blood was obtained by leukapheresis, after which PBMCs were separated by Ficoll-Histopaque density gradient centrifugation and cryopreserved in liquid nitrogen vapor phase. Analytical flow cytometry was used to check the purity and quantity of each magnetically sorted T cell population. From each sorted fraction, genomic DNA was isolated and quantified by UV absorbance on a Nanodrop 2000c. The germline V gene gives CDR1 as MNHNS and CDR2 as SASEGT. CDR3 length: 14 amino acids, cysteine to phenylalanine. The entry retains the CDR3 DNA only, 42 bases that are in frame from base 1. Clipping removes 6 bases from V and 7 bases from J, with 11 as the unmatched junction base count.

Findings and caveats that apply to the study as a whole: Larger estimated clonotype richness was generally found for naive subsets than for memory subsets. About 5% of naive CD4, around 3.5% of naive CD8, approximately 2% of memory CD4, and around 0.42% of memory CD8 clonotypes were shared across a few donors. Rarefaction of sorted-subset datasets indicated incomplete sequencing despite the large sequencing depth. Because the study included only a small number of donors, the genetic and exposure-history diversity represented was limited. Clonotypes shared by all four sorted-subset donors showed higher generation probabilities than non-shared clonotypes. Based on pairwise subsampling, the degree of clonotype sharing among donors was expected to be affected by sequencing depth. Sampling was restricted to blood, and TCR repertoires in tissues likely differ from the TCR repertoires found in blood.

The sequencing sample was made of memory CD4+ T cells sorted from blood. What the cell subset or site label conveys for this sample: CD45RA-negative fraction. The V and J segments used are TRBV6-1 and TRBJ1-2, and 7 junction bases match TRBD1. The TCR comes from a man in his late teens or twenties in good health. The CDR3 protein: CASSRVGTEGGYTF. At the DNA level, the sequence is TGTGCCAGCAGCCGGGTGGGGACAGAGGGTGGCTACACCTTC.